This entry is about one T cell receptor (beta chain). What it recognizes is unknown. This specimen comes from a study of Tregs in tolerant kidney transplant recipients. Germline CDR1 and CDR2: SNHLY and FYNNEI. Deletions cut 4 bases from V and 4 bases from J, with 13 bases between. There are 14 residues in the CDR3. Thawed PBMCs were FACS-sorted into unstimulated CD4+CD25+CD127- regulatory T cells, CD4+CD25- non-regulatory cells, CD4 and CD8 cells. Only in-frame clones appear in the TCRdb table, and some are missing; sequencing was by immunoSEQ multiplex PCR. The sample includes more than 90,000 clones, almost 95% of them seen just once. Study results and limitations: No direct test of biological reproducibility was done here. The small number of patients limits these findings pending further validation. The most relevant donor-specific Treg TCRbeta repertoire apparently came from expansion with activated donor B cells.

What was sequenced was CD4+ T cells from blood. This receptor was taken from a human donor in good health. The chain joins TRBV2 to TRBJ1-2; D ambiguous. In DNA form, the CDR3 reads TGTGCCAGCAGTGGGGTAGGGATTTCCTATGGCTACACCTTC. Amino acid sequence: CASSGVGISYGYTF.